Sequencing of this T cell receptor beta chain was carried out in a study of blood T cell repertoires in COVID-19. Study details: Acute and convalescent COVID-19 specimens originated in the United States, Italy and Spain. From T cells, B-cell-depleted T cells, or PBMCs came the material, which was cDNA or gDNA.

In the original processing: Reference gene primer amplification in the assay estimated nucleated cell counts. The repertoire was sequenced with immunoSEQ multiplex PCR; TCRdb's copy has only in-frame clones and lacks some. Clone size and V and J calls were adopted from that table, with D and trimming inferred from the DNA. The sample shows approximately 310,000 clones, around 86% of them seen only once. Trimming pared 3 bases from V and 2 bases from J, leaving 6 bases between. Germline CDR1 is KGHSH and CDR2 is LQKENI. The CDR3 length is 13 residues. The chain uses TRBV18 and TRBJ2-3; no clear D gene. The clonotype was recovered from a man aged 45-65 years with active or convalescent COVID-19. Sequences were obtained from peripheral blood. Written as DNA, the CDR3 is TGTGCCAGCTCACCGGGCAACACAGATACGCAGTATTTT. This codes for CASSPGNTDTQYF.